This T cell receptor beta chain was documented in a study of blood T cell repertoires in COVID-19 (dated by TCRdb to the early 2020s). Context from the whole study: Samples from collaborators originated in the United States, Italy and Spain and spanned both the acute and convalescent phases of COVID-19. The prospective study material was composed of cDNA or gDNA derived from T cells, B-cell-depleted T cells, or PBMCs. Deeply sampled blood TCRbeta repertoires from subjects exposed to, actively infected with, or recovered from COVID-19 were included in the dataset. A freely available public database, intended as a resource for researchers studying the immune response to SARS-CoV-2, is where the repertoires were released. The samples were drawn from the first 160 participants of the ongoing ImmuneRACE study and from over 950 subjects provided by 6 global collaborators. The sample metadata nearly always contained a de-identified subject ID, COVID-19 status, age in years and sex. HLA class I and class II types, where available, came from metadata supplied by the sample provider rather than from assay-based typing. General findings and caveats noted by the study authors: Clinical and demographic metadata were provided uncurated, with the amount varying by source and participant.

In regard to this clone: This receptor's antigen is unknown. It has no much larger one-base neighbor in the sample; base qualities were not kept.

Each collaborating institution followed its own protocols to collect whole blood in K2EDTA tubes. Collaborator samples were shipped for TCRbeta analysis as frozen whole blood, isolated PBMCs, or DNA extracted from either sample type. TCRbeta CDR3 regions were amplified from genomic DNA by means of the immunoSEQ Assay, a bias-controlled multiplex PCR. Per the source publication's procedure: The number of nucleated cells in each sample was estimated from the amplification of reference gene primers within the assay. Sequence reads were collapsed and filtered to measure the absolute abundance of every unique TCRbeta CDR3 rearrangement. For each sample, productive Simpson clonality was calculated by taking the square root of Simpson's diversity index across productive rearrangements. Here the immuneACCESS table is served through TCRdb, limited to in-frame sequences with V and J called. Missing clones are a known gap in these copies; in checked studies unresolved V genes cover under half, and the rest lacks a known reason. The V and J calls and the clone size are those of that table, but D and trimming were determined from the DNA. For this sample there are some 140,000 clones; 78% appear just once. The ten largest clones take up about 1.8% of the sample.

The CDR1 and CDR2 encoded by the germline V gene are WSHSY and SAAADI. The CDR3, cysteine through phenylalanine, is 13 amino acids long. Only the CDR3 region is kept as DNA, spanning 39 bases read in frame from base 1. V trim: 6 bases; J trim: 4 bases; unmatched bases: 6. The sequenced sample consisted of peripheral blood. This clonotype originated in a man older than 75 with acute or convalescent COVID-19. The chain is made from TRBV10-2 and TRBJ2-7; TRBD2 matches 7 bases in the middle. The nucleotide sequence reads TGCGCCAGCAGAGATTCGGGGGGATACGAGCAGTACTTC. It translates as CASRDSGGYEQYF.